This T cell receptor beta chain was captured in a study of CD8+ T cells in alopecia areata. Across the study: Treated individuals took tofacitinib by mouth, 5 to 10 mg twice daily.

RNA was isolated and reverse transcribed to cDNA, the sequencing template. Repertoires were generated with immunoSEQ multiplex PCR, while TCRdb's copy carries only in-frame clones and drops some. This table holds 170,000 or so clones, roughly 63% found once. Remarks on this clone: What it recognizes is unknown. At one end the junction does not follow the germline gene, possibly because of a read error.

Study-level results: Scalp sequencing also captures normal skin's resident alphabeta T cells. Mouse data revealed clearer TCR sharing than patient data did, a gap possibly tied to HLA. Compared with normal scalp, lesional scalp had higher clonality and more expanded CD8+ clones.

The CDR3 is 14 amino acids. The germline V gene encodes CDR1 LNHNV and CDR2 YYDKDF (reference sequence). The sequence came from a human donor with alopecia areata. Sequencing was performed on CD4+ T cells sorted from blood, taken at week 0. The chain uses TRBV15 and TRBJ1-2, with unresolved D. CDR3 residues: CATSGDVRNYGYTF. The CDR3 DNA reads TGTGCCACCAGCGGAGACGTGCGGAACTATGGCTACACCTTC.